This entry lists 14 T cell receptor beta chains sequenced from one sample in a study of cytomegalovirus exposure and HLA in healthy donors. A multiplex PCR was run with 60 Vbeta primers and 13 Jbeta primers. Using immunoSEQ multiplex PCR, the repertoire was profiled, and TCRdb retains in-frame clones only, with some absent. Seen here are 150,000 to 250,000 clones, around three quarters observed once, and the top ten hold 4.4%. Source material: PBMCs. The receptors come from a woman aged 25-40 years in good health and CMV-seropositive.

The chain uses TRBV6-5 and TRBJ1-5; 8 bases match TRBD1. V lost 5 bases and J lost 7; bases outside the gene matches: 7. Germline V gene data show CDR1 as MNHEY and CDR2 as SVGAGI. The CDR3 is made up of 14 amino acids. CDR3 in amino acids: CASSRDRRYQPQHF. The CDR3 DNA reads TGTGCCAGCAGTCGGGACAGGAGGTACCAGCCCCAGCATTTT.

This rearrangement joins TRBV7-9 to TRBJ1-1; D not resolved. V gave up 5 bases and J gave up 1 base, with 8 bases separating them. The CDR3 covers 13 residues. Germline loops: CDR1 SEHNR, CDR2 FQNEAQ (reference sequence). CDR3 coding DNA: TGTGCCAGCAGCGCCGGGTCGAACACTGAAGCTTTCTTT. Protein sequence: CASSAGSNTEAFF.

The genes are TRBV25-1 and TRBJ2-4, with 10 bases lining up with TRBD1. The CDR3 has 14 residues. CDR1 MGHDK and CDR2 SYGVNS come from the germline V gene. V gave up 3 bases and J gave up 9 bases; unmatched junction bases: 5. The CDR3 DNA reads as TGTGCCAGCAGTGATTACGGACAGGGGGGCATTCAGTACTTC. Residues: CASSDYGQGGIQYF.

The chain combines TRBV21-1 with TRBJ2-5; TRBD2, as called in the table, went unchecked against the DNA. TRBV21-1 is annotated as a pseudogene. The CDR3 length is 13 residues. This CDR3 reads CASSRLAEETQYF. The DNA for the CDR3 is TGTGCCAGCAGCAGACTAGCGGAAGAGACCCAGTACTTC.

This chain joins TRBV9 and TRBJ2-5, with 9 bases fitting TRBD2. CDR3 length: 16 residues. V lost 0 bases and J lost 5; bases outside the gene matches: 8. Germline V gene lookup returns CDR1 SGDLS and CDR2 YYNGEE. The DNA of the CDR3 is TGTGCCAGCAGCGTAGAGGACGGGACTAGCTCTGAGACCCAGTACTTC. Protein sequence: CASSVEDGTSSETQYF.

The CDR3 reads CASSPSGQRYMNTEAFF. The CDR3 DNA follows: TGTGCCAGCTCACCAAGCGGACAGCGCTACATGAACACTGAAGCTTTCTTT. V gene TRBV18 combines with J gene TRBJ1-1; perhaps TRBD1 as D (6 bases). The CDR3 runs 17 residues. Germline CDR1 reads KGHSH; CDR2 reads LQKENI. V lost 2 bases and J 0 bases, leaving 16 bases between the germline ends. Full variable domain (remainder filled in from reference TRBV18 and TRBJ1-1): NAGVMQNPRHLVRRRGQEARLRCSPMKGHSHVYWYRQLPEEGLKFMVYLQKENIIDESGMPKERFSAEFPKEGPSILRIQQVVRGDSAAYFCASSPSGQRYMNTEAFFGQGTRLTVV.

This clone is a singleton in its sample. The V and J genes are TRBV5-6 and TRBJ2-7; D remains unclear. This CDR3 region has 13 residues. The germline V gene encodes CDR1 SGHDT and CDR2 YYEEEE. Between the trimmed V and J ends, which lost 2 bases and 0 bases, there was a span of 6 bases. CDR3 sequence reads: CASSLTYSYEQYF. For the CDR3, the DNA is TGTGCCAGCAGCTTAACTTACTCCTACGAGCAGTACTTC. The full variable domain, its missing parts supplied by reference TRBV5-6 and TRBJ2-7, is DAGVTQSPTHLIKTRGQQVTLRCSPKSGHDTVSWYQQALGQGPQFIFQYYEEEERQRGNFPDRFSGHQFPNYSSELNVNALLLGDSALYLCASSLTYSYEQYFGPGTRLTVT.

The chain couples TRBV5-1 to TRBJ2-1; tentatively, D is TRBD1 (5 bases). V was clipped by 4 bases and J by 10 bases, with 12 bases between them. Germline values: CDR1 SGHRS, CDR2 YFSETQ. The CDR3 is 12 residues long. The CDR3 is CASSLREGEQFF. The CDR3 DNA sequence: TGCGCCAGCAGCCTCAGGGAAGGCGAGCAGTTCTTC.

V is TRBV19 and J is TRBJ2-7; tentatively, D is TRBD1 (5 bases). V lost 10 bases and J lost 0, with 13 bases in between. This CDR3 region has 13 residues. Germline V gene sequence: CDR1 LNHDA, CDR2 SQIVND (reference sequence). The CDR3: CATTPDNSYEQYF. CDR3 DNA sequence: TGTGCCACCACTCCGGACAACTCCTACGAGCAGTACTTC.

V usage is TRBV5-5 and J usage is TRBJ2-7; TRBD1 agrees at 9 bases. With 1 base clipped from V and 2 bases from J, the junction kept 1 base outside the gene matches. The CDR3 is 14 amino acids. Germline lookup yields CDR1 SGHKS and CDR2 YYEKEE (reference sequence). DNA for the CDR3: TGTGCCAGCAGCTTGACAGGGGGCCCCTACGAGCAGTACTTC. It translates to CASSLTGGPYEQYF. Looking up the rest from reference TRBV5-5 and TRBJ2-7 gives the full variable domain: DAGVTQSPTHLIKTRGQQVTLRCSPISGHKSVSWYQQVLGQGPQFIFQYYEKEERGRGNFPDRFSARQFPNYSSELNVNALLLGDSALYLCASSLTGGPYEQYFGPGTRLTVT.

This sequence joins TRBV27 and TRBJ1-3, with D possibly TRBD1 on 6 matching bases. V gave up 2 bases and J gave up 4 bases, with 12 bases separating them. In germline, CDR1 is MNHEY, CDR2 SMNVEV (reference sequence). The CDR3 contains 15 residues. CDR3 region: CASSLMAGAGNTIYF. In nucleotides, the CDR3 is TGTGCCAGCAGTTTAATGGCAGGGGCAGGAAACACCATATATTTT.

DNA of the CDR3: TGCGCCAGCAGCCAAGATCAAGGGGTGCTTACGGATACGCAGTATTTT. Its protein is CASSQDQGVLTDTQYF. This sequence joins TRBV4-3 and TRBJ2-3; TRBD1 might be the D (5 bases). In germline, CDR1 is LGHNA, CDR2 YSLEER. Trimming removed 0 bases at V and 6 bases at J, with 16 bases between. This CDR3 contains 16 residues.

CDR3 in amino acids: CASSVDHGSYEQYF. In nucleotides, the CDR3 is TGTGCCAGCAGCGTAGACCACGGTTCATACGAGCAGTACTTC. The chain employs TRBV9 and TRBJ2-7, with D unclear. The CDR3 runs 14 residues. Trimming stripped 0 bases from V and 4 bases from J, with 11 bases between. The germline CDR1 and CDR2 sequences are SGDLS and YYNGEE.

The chain links TRBV27 to TRBJ1-1; maybe TRBD1 (6 bases). The CDR3 contains 15 residues. Germline values: CDR1 MNHEY, CDR2 SMNVEV (reference sequence). The ends were cut back, 3 bases at V and 0 bases at J, with 11 bases in the middle. As DNA, the CDR3 is TGTGCCAGCAGTTTCAGGGGCTTCATGAACACTGAAGCTTTCTTT. Its protein is CASSFRGFMNTEAFF.